The 4 T cell receptor beta chains given below trace back to one sample, sequenced in a study of human T cells and chemical hapten exposure (dated by TCRdb to the early 2020s). In light of the paper, this sample's time point label describes: patch test 1, 2 weeks after DPC sensitization. Read against the paper, the sample's treatment or condition label means: therapeutic diphenylcyclopropenone sensitization with weekly scalp DPC. The method was RACE. The reads were generated on a NextSeq 500. TCRdb reran the public reads through fastp at Q25 and MiXCR, keeping productive beta chains. Identical CDR3 protein sequences are pooled into one entry, listed with their most common genes and DNA. The sample includes some 81,000 distinct CDR3 sequences, with 7.5% to 9% observed a single time. The biggest ten clones account for roughly 1.4% of the sample. Source: whole blood, taken in connection with sensitization to the hapten diphenylcyclopropenone (DPC). These receptors originate from a woman aged 25 to 39 with alopecia areata. Some clones in this sample may be carry-over from other donors' samples.

There are many counts of this clonotype. The chain is built from TRBV12-3 or TRBV12-4 and TRBJ2-5; D tentatively fits TRBD1 or TRBD2 (5 bases each). This CDR3 spans 16 amino acids. The ends were cut back, 3 bases at V and 5 bases at J, with 19 bases in the middle. The DNA for the CDR3 is TGTGCCAGCAGTTTGTTTGGGGGTGTAAGGACGGAGACCCAGTACTTC. This sequence encodes CASSLFGGVRTETQYF.

There are many counts of this clonotype. The chain couples TRBV5-6 to TRBJ1-6; the D gene is possibly TRBD1 (6 bases). From germline, CDR1 is SGHDT and CDR2 YYEEEE. V lost 3 bases, J lost 3 bases, and 10 bases lay in between. CDR3 length: 15 residues. Here the CDR3 DNA reads TGTGCCAGCAGCTCCGAGACAGGCTATAATTCACCCCTCCACTTT. Its protein is CASSSETGYNSPLHF.

Ten or more counts support this clonotype. The rearrangement joins TRBV29-1 to TRBJ1-1; D is undetermined. The germline V gene has CDR1 SQVTM and CDR2 ANQGSEA. There are 11 residues in the CDR3. Trimming cost V 8 bases and J 4 bases, with 11 bases left between them. CDR3 loop: CSTEPGTEAFF. The CDR3 region has the DNA TGCAGCACCGAGCCGGGCACTGAAGCTTTCTTT. Full variable domain (remainder filled in from reference TRBV29-1 and TRBJ1-1): SAVISQKPSRDICQRGTSLTIQCQVDSQVTMMFWYRQQPGQSLTLIATANQGSEATYESGFVIDKFPISRPNLTFSTLTVSNMSPEDSSIYLCSTEPGTEAFFGQGTRLTVV.

This chain connects TRBV5-1 to TRBJ1-1; D is perhaps TRBD1 (5 bases). The CDR3 has 16 amino acids. Trimming stripped 3 bases from V and 5 bases from J, with 20 bases between. The germline gives CDR1 SGHRS, CDR2 YFSETQ. The CDR3 sequence: CASSWGEGNSGTEAFF. The DNA of the CDR3 is TGCGCCAGCAGCTGGGGTGAGGGGAATTCAGGGACTGAAGCTTTCTTT.